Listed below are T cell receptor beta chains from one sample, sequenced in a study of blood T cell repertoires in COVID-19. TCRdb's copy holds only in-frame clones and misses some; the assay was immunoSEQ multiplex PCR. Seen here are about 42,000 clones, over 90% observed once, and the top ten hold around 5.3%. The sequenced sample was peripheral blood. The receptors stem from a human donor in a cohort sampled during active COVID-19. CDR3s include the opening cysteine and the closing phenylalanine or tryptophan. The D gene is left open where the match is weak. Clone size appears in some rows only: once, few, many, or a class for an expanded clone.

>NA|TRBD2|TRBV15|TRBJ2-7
TGTGCCACCAGCAGAGATAGCGGGAGTTCCTACGAGCAGTACTTC
CATSRDSGSSYEQYF
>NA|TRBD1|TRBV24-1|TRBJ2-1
TGTGCCACGGGACAGGGTTCTTATAATGAGCAGTTCTTC
CATGQGSYNEQFF
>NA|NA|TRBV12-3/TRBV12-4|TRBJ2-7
TGTGCCAGCAGTCCATCCGGGGGTCGGGAGCAGTACTTC
CASSPSGGREQYF
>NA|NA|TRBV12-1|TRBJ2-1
TGTGCCAGCAGCTATCTCTTTACTCAGCGGGAGCACAATGAGCAGTTCTTC
CASSYLFTQREHNEQFF
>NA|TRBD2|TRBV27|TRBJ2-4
TGTGCCAGCAGTTTACTAGCGGGGGGTTCCAAAAACATTCAGTACTTC
CASSLLAGGSKNIQYF
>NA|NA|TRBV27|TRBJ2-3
TGTGCCAGCAGCGCCATTTTGGGGGGAGGAACAGATACGCAGTATTTT
CASSAILGGGTDTQYF
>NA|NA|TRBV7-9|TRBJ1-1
TGTGCCAGCAGCTTAGGGGAAGACTGGACTGGCACTGAAGCTTTCTTT
CASSLGEDWTGTEAFF
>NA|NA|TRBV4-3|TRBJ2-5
TGCGCCAGCAGCCAAGCGGCCGGAGGGTTGGGGGAGACCCAGTACTTC
CASSQAAGGLGETQYF
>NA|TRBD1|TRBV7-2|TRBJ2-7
TGTGCCAGCAGCTTAGTCAGTACAGGGGGGCGCCGCTCCGAGCAGTACTTC
CASSLVSTGGRRSEQYF
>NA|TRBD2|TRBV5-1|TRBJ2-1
TGCGCCAGCAGCTACAGGACTAGCGGCAATGAGCAGTTCTTC
CASSYRTSGNEQFF
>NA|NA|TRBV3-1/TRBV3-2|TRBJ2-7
TGTGCCAGCAGCCAAGGGTTGGGGGGCTCCTACGAGCAGTACTTC
CASSQGLGGSYEQYF
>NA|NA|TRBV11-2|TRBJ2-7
TGTGCCAGCAGCTTAGATCCTCAGGGAATCTACGAGCAGTACTTC
CASSLDPQGIYEQYF
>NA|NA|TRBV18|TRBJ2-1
TGTGCCAGCTCACCGACTAGTTTTGAGCAGTTCTTC
CASSPTSFEQFF
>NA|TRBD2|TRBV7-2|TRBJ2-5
TGTGCCAGCAGCTTTAGCAGGGAGGGATGGGAGACCCAGTACTTC
CASSFSREGWETQYF
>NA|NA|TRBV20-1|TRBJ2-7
TGCAGTGCTAGTAAGGCAGGGCTTACCTACGAGCAGTACTTC
CSASKAGLTYEQYF
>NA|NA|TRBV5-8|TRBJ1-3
TGTGCCAGCAGCTACGGACTGAACTCTGGAAACACCATATATTTT
CASSYGLNSGNTIYF
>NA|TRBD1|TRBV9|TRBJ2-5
TGTGCCAGCAGCGTAGGGGGGACAGGCTGGACCCAGTTAAAGGAGACCCAGTACTTC
CASSVGGTGWTQLKETQYF
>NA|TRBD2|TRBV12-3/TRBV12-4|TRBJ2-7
TGTGCCAGCAGAACGGGGGGTCGGGACGAGCAGTACTTC
CASRTGGRDEQYF
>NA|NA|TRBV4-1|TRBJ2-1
TGCGCCAGCAGACAGACATGGGTGGAGGGGAATGAGCAGTTCTTC
CASRQTWVEGNEQFF
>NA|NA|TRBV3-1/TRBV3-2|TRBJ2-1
TGTGCCAGCAGCCAAGCGGGAGTCTATGAGCAGTTCTTC
CASSQAGVYEQFF
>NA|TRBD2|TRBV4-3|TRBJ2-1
TGCGCCAGCAGCCCCCACTCGGCGGGAGGGCAAGGTGGGAATGAGCAGTTCTTC
CASSPHSAGGQGGNEQFF
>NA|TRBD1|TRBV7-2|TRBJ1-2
TGTGCCAGCAGCGTACGAATTGGGACAGGGGATGGCTACACCTTC
CASSVRIGTGDGYTF
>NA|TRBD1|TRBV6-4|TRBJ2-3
TGTGCCAGCAGTGAAGCCACAGGGGGCGGCACAGATACGCAGTATTTT
CASSEATGGGTDTQYF
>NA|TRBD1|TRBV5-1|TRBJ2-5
TGCGCCAGCAGCATGGGACAGGGGAGAGAGACCCAGTACTTC
CASSMGQGRETQYF
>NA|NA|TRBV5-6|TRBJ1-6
TGTGCCAGCAGCTTGGCGGTCGGGGATTCACCCCTCCACTTT
CASSLAVGDSPLHF
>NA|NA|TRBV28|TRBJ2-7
TGTGCCAGCAGTTCGTGGATAGGGGCTCTCTACGAGCAGTACTTC
CASSSWIGALYEQYF
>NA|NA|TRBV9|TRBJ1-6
TGTGCCAGCAGTCAGGAGGCAGGGGACGGCGATTCACCCCTCCACTTT
CASSQEAGDGDSPLHF
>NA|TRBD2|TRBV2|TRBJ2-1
TGTGCCAGCAGTGAACGTTCCTCGGGACTAGCGTCCTTTGAGCAGTTCTTC
CASSERSSGLASFEQFF
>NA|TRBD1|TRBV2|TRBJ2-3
TGTGCCAGCAGCCTGGGGACAGGGGGAGATACGCAGTATTTT
CASSLGTGGDTQYF
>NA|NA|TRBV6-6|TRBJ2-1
TGTGCCAGCAGAATAGCCTCTGCCGGAGATGAGCAGTTCTTC
CASRIASAGDEQFF
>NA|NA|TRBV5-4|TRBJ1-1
TGTGCCACCTCGAGAGAGAGCTCGAACACTGAAGCTTTCTTT
CATSRESSNTEAFF
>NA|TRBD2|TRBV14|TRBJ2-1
TGTGCCAGCAGCCAAGATCGTGAATGGGCTAGCGGGGGGGCTTACAATGAGCAGTTCTTC
CASSQDREWASGGAYNEQFF
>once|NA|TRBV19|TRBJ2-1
TGTGCCAGTAGTATACAGGTTTATCCCTACAATGAGCAGTTCTTC
CASSIQVYPYNEQFF
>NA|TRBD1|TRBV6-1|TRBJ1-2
TGTGCCAGCAGTGAACCCCGAACAGGGGGGTATGGCTACACCTTC
CASSEPRTGGYGYTF
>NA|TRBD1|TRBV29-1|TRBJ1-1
TGCAGCGTTGAAGAACAGGGGTTCGCTGAAGCTTTCTTT
CSVEEQGFAEAFF
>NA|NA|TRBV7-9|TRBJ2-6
TGTGCCAGCAGCTGGAGGACCCTAACAGAAACTGGGGCCAACGTCCTGACTTTC
CASSWRTLTETGANVLTF
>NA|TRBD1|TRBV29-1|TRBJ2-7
TGCAGCGTCTCGGGGACAGTGACCTACGAGCAGTACTTC
CSVSGTVTYEQYF
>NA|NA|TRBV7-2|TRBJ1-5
TGTGCCAGCAGCTTAATGCAGGATCAGCCCCAGCATTTT
CASSLMQDQPQHF
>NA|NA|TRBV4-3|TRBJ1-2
TGCGCCAGCAGCCAAGCCGGGACATTGAAGACTTATGGCTACACCTTC
CASSQAGTLKTYGYTF
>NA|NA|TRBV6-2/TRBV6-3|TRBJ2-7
TGTGCCAGCAGTTACTCACTTTCTCGGGATGACTACGAGCAGTACTTC
CASSYSLSRDDYEQYF
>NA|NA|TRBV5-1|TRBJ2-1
TGCGCCAGCAGCTTGGCCGGGGATGAGCAGTTCTTC
CASSLAGDEQFF
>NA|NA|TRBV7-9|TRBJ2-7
TGTGCCAGCAGCTTACCTCTTGCGGGTTTGGACGAGCAGTACTTC
CASSLPLAGLDEQYF
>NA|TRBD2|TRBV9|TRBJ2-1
TGTGCCAGCAGCGTCCAAGCGGGAGGGCTCAATGAGCAGTTCTTC
CASSVQAGGLNEQFF
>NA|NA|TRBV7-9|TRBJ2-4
TGTGCCAGCAGCTCGGACAGAACAGCCAAAAACATTCAGTACTTC
CASSSDRTAKNIQYF
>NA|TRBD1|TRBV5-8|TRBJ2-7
TGTGCCAGCAGCTTGGTTGCGGACAGGACCTACGAGCAGTACTTC
CASSLVADRTYEQYF
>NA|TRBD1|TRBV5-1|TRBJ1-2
TGCGCCAGCAGCTTGGGGATTCCGGGACAGACTCCTAACTATGGCTACACCTTC
CASSLGIPGQTPNYGYTF
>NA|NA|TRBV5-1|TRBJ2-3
TGCACCAGCAGCTTGGCCAGGGGATACGATACGCAGTATTTT
CTSSLARGYDTQYF
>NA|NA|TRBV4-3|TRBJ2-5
TGCGCCAGCAGCCATATATACTCCGACAGCCCCTCTAGGGAGACCCAGTACTTC
CASSHIYSDSPSRETQYF
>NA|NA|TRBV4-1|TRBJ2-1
TGCGCCAGCAGCCAAACACTAGGATACAATGAGCAGTTCTTC
CASSQTLGYNEQFF
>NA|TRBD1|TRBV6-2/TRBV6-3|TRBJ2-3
TGTGCCAGCAGTTACAGTAGGACAGGGCTCGCAGATACGCAGTATTTT
CASSYSRTGLADTQYF
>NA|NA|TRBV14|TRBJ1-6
TGTGCCAGCAGCCAAGATAGGGGGAATTCACCCCTCCACTTT
CASSQDRGNSPLHF
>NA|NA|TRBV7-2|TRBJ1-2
TGTGCCAGCAGCTTAGGGTACGGTAACTATGGCTACACCTTC
CASSLGYGNYGYTF
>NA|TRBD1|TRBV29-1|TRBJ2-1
TGCAGCGCTCACCGGGACAGGGGGCCCAATGAGCAGTTCTTC
CSAHRDRGPNEQFF
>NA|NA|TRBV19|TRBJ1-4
TGTGCCAGTAGTCCAACTGCAACTAATGAAAAACTGTTTTTT
CASSPTATNEKLFF
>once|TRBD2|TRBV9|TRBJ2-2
TGTGCCAGCAGCCCAAGACTAGCGGGAGGGCCATTAGGGGAGCTGTTTTTT
CASSPRLAGGPLGELFF
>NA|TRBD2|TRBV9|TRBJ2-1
TGTGCCAGCAGCGCCCGAGGGGGGTCTAGCGGGGCGAATGAGCAGTTCTTC
CASSARGGSSGANEQFF
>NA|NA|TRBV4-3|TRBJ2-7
TGCGCCAGCAGCCGAGGCCACGACCCCTCCTACGAGCAGTACTTC
CASSRGHDPSYEQYF
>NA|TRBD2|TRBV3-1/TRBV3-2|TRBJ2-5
TGTGCCAGCAGCCCCCGTGGGGCTAGCGGGATGGAGACCCAGTACTTC
CASSPRGASGMETQYF
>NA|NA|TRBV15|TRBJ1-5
TGTGCCACCAGCAGAGATTGGTACAGGGTCGACAATCAGCCCCAGCATTTT
CATSRDWYRVDNQPQHF
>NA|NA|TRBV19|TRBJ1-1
TGTGCCAGTAGTATTGGAGGGTTAGTCGGTCTTTTCTTT
CASSIGGLVGLFF